These T cell receptor beta chains were read from a single sample in a study of sequential checkpoint blockade in melanoma. Clones were read by immunoSEQ multiplex PCR, and TCRdb kept only the in-frame ones, dropping some. The sample has around 13,000 clones, over 60% seen once; the top ten hold roughly 31%. This sample comprised CD8+ T cells sorted from blood (inferred from file names), obtained from a patient given nivolumab and ipilimumab in sequence. The receptor source for this set is a human donor with melanoma. Each CDR3 is given with its conserved first and last residue. Fields, in order: J gene, V gene, D gene, clone size, CDR3 protein, CDR3 DNA. The D gene is left open where the match is weak. Clone size appears in some rows only: once, few, many, or a class for an expanded clone.

>TRBJ2-1|TRBV4-1|TRBD2|NA
CASSQVREGRGNEQFF
TGCGCCAGCAGCCAAGTCCGGGAGGGCCGGGGGAATGAGCAGTTCTTC
>TRBJ1-1|TRBV30|TRBD1|few
CAWSDLGGVTEAFF
TGTGCCTGGAGCGATCTAGGGGGCGTCACTGAAGCTTTCTTT
>TRBJ2-1|TRBV5-5|NA|few
CASSQDLRSSYNEQFF
TGTGCCAGCAGCCAAGATCTGAGGAGCTCCTACAATGAGCAGTTCTTC
>TRBJ2-1|TRBV9|TRBD2|NA
CASSVGTSGSSEQFF
TGTGCCAGCAGCGTAGGGACTAGCGGGAGTTCTGAGCAGTTCTTC
>TRBJ2-7|TRBV7-2|TRBD2|NA
CASSFLAGTSSYEQYF
TGTGCCAGCAGCTTTCTAGCGGGTACCAGCTCCTACGAGCAGTACTTC
>TRBJ1-1|TRBV23-1|NA|NA
CASSHNVRGQNTEAFF
TGCGCCAGCAGTCATAACGTCAGGGGCCAGAACACTGAAGCTTTCTTT
>TRBJ2-5|TRBV5-6|TRBD2|NA
CASTHFRGLEDREEQYF
TGTGCCAGCACTCACTTTCGGGGACTAGAGGACCGGGAGGAGCAGTACTTC
>TRBJ1-1|TRBV2|TRBD1|NA
CVSNRGDTEAFF
TGTGTCTCCAACAGGGGTGACACTGAAGCTTTCTTT
>TRBJ2-7|TRBV27|TRBD1|NA
CASRGDRGTYEQYF
TGTGCCAGCAGGGGGGACAGGGGGACCTACGAGCAGTACTTC
>TRBJ2-5|TRBV4-3|TRBD1|NA
CASSQSTGQGETQYF
TGCGCCAGCAGCCAGTCGACAGGGCAGGGGGAGACCCAGTACTTC
>TRBJ1-6|TRBV6-6|NA|NA
CASSWGRAPSPLHF
TGTGCCAGCAGTTGGGGCCGAGCCCCTTCACCCCTCCACTTT
>TRBJ2-2|TRBV19|TRBD1|NA
CASRTSGQGRARANTGELFF
TGTGCCAGTAGAACATCCGGACAGGGGCGGGCTAGGGCGAACACCGGGGAGCTGTTTTTT
>TRBJ1-4|TRBV6-7|NA|NA
CASSYSRLPNEKLFF
TGTGCCAGCAGTTACTCGAGGCTCCCTAATGAAAAACTGTTTTTT
>TRBJ2-7|TRBV7-4|TRBD1|NA
CASSLAPGQGSVSYEQYF
TGTGCCAGCAGCTTAGCGCCGGGACAGGGGTCGGTCTCCTACGAGCAGTACTTC
>TRBJ2-2|TRBV7-6|TRBD1|NA
CASSPGTGGSNTGELFF
TGTGCCAGCAGTCCCGGGACAGGGGGTTCGAACACCGGGGAGCTGTTTTTT
>TRBJ1-5|TRBV30|NA|NA
CAWSMRGSGQPQHF
TGTGCCTGGAGTATGAGGGGGTCCGGTCAGCCCCAGCATTTT
>TRBJ2-2|TRBV4-1|TRBD2|NA
CASTREGPNTGELFF
TGCGCCAGTACCCGGGAGGGGCCGAACACCGGGGAGCTGTTTTTT
>TRBJ1-2|TRBV11-2|TRBD1|NA
CASSSGRGQGSRNYGYTF
TGTGCCAGCAGCTCCGGGCGGGGACAGGGGTCCCGGAACTATGGCTACACCTTC